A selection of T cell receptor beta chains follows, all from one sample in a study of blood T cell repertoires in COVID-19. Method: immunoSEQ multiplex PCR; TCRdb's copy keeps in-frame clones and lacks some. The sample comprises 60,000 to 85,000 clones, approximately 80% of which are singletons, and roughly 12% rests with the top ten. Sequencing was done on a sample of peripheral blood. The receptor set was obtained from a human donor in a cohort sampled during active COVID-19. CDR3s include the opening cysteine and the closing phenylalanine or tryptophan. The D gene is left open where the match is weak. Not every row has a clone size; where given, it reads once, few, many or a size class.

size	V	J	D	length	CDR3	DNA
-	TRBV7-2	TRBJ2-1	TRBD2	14	CASSGTSGIREQFF	TGTGCCAGCAGCGGGACTAGCGGGATCCGGGAGCAGTTCTTC
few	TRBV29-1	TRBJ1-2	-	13	CSVSWGQLYGYTF	TGCAGCGTTAGTTGGGGGCAGCTCTATGGCTACACCTTC
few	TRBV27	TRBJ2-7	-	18	CASIPRDPTGDKLGEQYF	TGTGCCAGCATCCCAAGAGACCCAACCGGGGACAAACTCGGCGAGCAGTACTTC
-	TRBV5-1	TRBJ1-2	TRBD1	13	CASSTRQGSGYTF	TGCGCCAGCAGCACACGACAGGGTAGCGGCTACACCTTC
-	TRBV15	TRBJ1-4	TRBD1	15	CATSRYRGRGEKLFF	TGTGCCACCAGCAGATACAGGGGGCGAGGGGAAAAACTGTTTTTT
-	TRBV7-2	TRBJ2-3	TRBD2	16	CASSLYGTSGTDTQYF	TGTGCCAGCAGCTTATACGGGACTAGCGGCACAGATACGCAGTATTTT
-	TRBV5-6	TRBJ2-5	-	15	CASSHERRYQETQYF	TGTGCCAGCAGCCATGAGCGGAGGTACCAAGAGACCCAGTACTTC
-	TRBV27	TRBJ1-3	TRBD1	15	CASSQDRGPGNTIYF	TGTGCCAGCAGTCAAGACAGGGGCCCTGGAAACACCATATATTTT
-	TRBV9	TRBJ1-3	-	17	CASSVLSRADSGNTIYF	TGTGCCAGCAGCGTACTGTCCAGGGCCGACTCTGGAAACACCATATATTTT
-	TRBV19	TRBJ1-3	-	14	CASSIGRAGNTIYF	TGTGCCAGTAGTATAGGCAGGGCTGGAAACACCATATATTTT
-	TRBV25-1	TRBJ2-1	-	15	CASSDPTSSYNEQFF	TGTGCCAGCAGTGATCCGACTAGCTCCTACAATGAGCAGTTCTTC
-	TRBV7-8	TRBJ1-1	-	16	CASSFRSGAMNTEAFF	TGTGCCAGCAGCTTTCGGTCAGGGGCGATGAACACTGAAGCTTTCTTT
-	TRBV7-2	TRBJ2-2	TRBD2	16	CASSLAGGANTGELFF	TGTGCCAGCAGCTTAGCGGGAGGGGCGAACACCGGGGAGCTGTTTTTT
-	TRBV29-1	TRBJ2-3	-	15	CSVERGEGVADTQYF	TGCAGCGTTGAGAGGGGAGAGGGGGTCGCAGATACGCAGTATTTT